Shown below are 18 T cell receptor beta chains from a single sample sequenced in a study of blood T cell repertoires in COVID-19. Sequencing was performed with immunoSEQ multiplex PCR; in TCRdb, only in-frame clones are kept and a portion is missing. The repertoire holds 71,000 or so clones, about four fifths seen once, with over 25% in the top ten. The sequenced sample was peripheral blood. The receptor source for this set is a man aged 70-80 years with acute or convalescent COVID-19.

CDR3 nucleotide sequence: TGTGCCAGCAGGGTTATAGTCTCCGGGGAGCTGTTTTTT. This gives the protein CASRVIVSGELFF. This sequence joins TRBV28 and TRBJ2-2; D ambiguous. V lost 6 bases and J lost 6, with 11 bases in between. The germline V gene has CDR1 MDHEN and CDR2 SYDVKM. The CDR3 covers 13 residues.

This rearrangement joins TRBV7-2 to TRBJ1-2, with D perhaps TRBD1 (6 bases). The germline V and J ends were trimmed by 5 bases and 4 bases, with 14 bases remaining between them. The V gene's germline CDR1 is SGHTA and CDR2 FQGNSA. The CDR3 has 14 residues. CDR3 region: CASSDYRVSYGYTF. The CDR3 DNA reads as TGTGCCAGCAGCGATTACAGGGTTTCCTATGGCTACACCTTC. The variable domain in full, with the rest retrieved from reference TRBV7-2 and TRBJ1-2, is GAGVSQSPSNKVTEKGKDVELRCDPISGHTALYWYRQSLGQGLEFLIYFQGNSAPDKSGLPSDRFSAERTGGSVSTLTIQRTQQEDSAVYLCASSDYRVSYGYTFGSGTRLTVV.

The CDR3 spells CASSVNRNSNYGYTF. The CDR3 region has the DNA TGTGCCAGCAGCGTAAACAGGAATTCAAACTATGGCTACACCTTC. The chain employs TRBV9 and TRBJ1-2; D is possibly TRBD1 (5 bases). CDR1 SGDLS and CDR2 YYNGEE come from the germline V gene. The CDR3 has 15 residues. V was pared by 1 base and J by 2 bases, with 12 bases between.

This clone has a single count. The CDR3 sequence: CARSQTGGRSYGYTF. In DNA, the CDR3 is TGTGCCAGAAGCCAGACAGGGGGCAGGAGCTATGGCTACACCTTC. The chain couples TRBV5-3 to TRBJ1-2; 10 bases agree with TRBD1. TRBV5-3 is reported as an ORF; its role is uncertain. The CDR3 length is 15 residues. The trim removed 4 bases at V and 4 bases at J, leaving 7 bases unmatched.

The chain links TRBV29-1 to TRBJ2-7; TRBD2 might be the D (6 bases). The CDR3 is 15 amino acids. Germline V lookup: CDR1 SQVTM, CDR2 ANQGSEA. The V end lost 1 base, the J end lost 2 bases, and 15 bases lay between the germline ends. CDR3 region: CSVEGAAGLTYEQYF. Written as DNA, the CDR3 is TGCAGCGTTGAAGGCGCAGCGGGCCTAACCTACGAGCAGTACTTC.

The CDR3 sequence: CASMDRSFTNTEAFF. In DNA, the CDR3 is TGTGCCAGTATGGACAGATCGTTTACGAACACTGAAGCTTTCTTT. The chain is built from TRBV19 and TRBJ1-1, with D possibly matching TRBD1 (6 bases). V was cut by 7 bases and J by 1 base, with 16 bases left in between. Germline values: CDR1 LNHDA, CDR2 SQIVND (reference sequence). The CDR3 contains 15 residues.

In its sample, this clone was seen a few times. The chain recombines TRBV7-3 with TRBJ1-1, with D perhaps matching TRBD1 (6 bases). Trimming took 2 bases from V and 7 from J, leaving 14 bases between them. CDR3 size: 14 residues. Germline V gene lookup returns CDR1 SGHTA and CDR2 FQGTGA. In nucleotides, the CDR3 is TGTGCCAGCAGCTTAGGGCAGGGGATCGGTGAAGCTTTCTTT. It translates to CASSLGQGIGEAFF.

This chain uses TRBV19 with TRBJ1-2; 9 nucleotides align to TRBD1. After removal of 8 bases from V and 7 bases from J, the junction contained 11 bases not matched to a gene. The CDR3 length is 14 residues. Germline CDR1 is LNHDA and CDR2 is SQIVND (reference sequence). The CDR3 region is CASSTGGVWIGYTF. The DNA of the CDR3 is TGTGCCAGTTCAACAGGGGGCGTTTGGATTGGCTACACCTTC.

V is TRBV13 and J is TRBJ2-1; D might be TRBD1 (6 bases). The CDR3 runs 16 residues. With 1 base removed from V and 10 bases from J, the gap between germline ends came to 20 bases. Germline V gene data show CDR1 as PRHDT and CDR2 as FYEKMQ (reference sequence). CDR3 region: CASSLALSGQTGEQFF. The CDR3 nucleotides read TGTGCCAGCAGCTTAGCGCTCTCCGGACAGACTGGCGAGCAGTTCTTC.

J is TRBJ2-5 and V is TRBV5-1; tentative D call: TRBD1 (5 bases). V was cut by 0 bases and J by 8 bases, with 20 bases left in between. The CDR3 has 16 amino acids. CDR1 SGHRS and CDR2 YFSETQ come from the germline V gene. This CDR3 is CASSLALGRAQGTQYF. CDR3 bases: TGCGCCAGCAGCTTGGCTCTCGGGCGCGCCCAGGGCACCCAGTACTTC. Based on the CDR3 plus reference TRBV5-1 and TRBJ2-5, the full variable domain is KAGVTQTPRYLIKTRGQQVTLSCSPISGHRSVSWYQQTPGQGLQFLFEYFSETQRNKGNFPGRFSGRQFSNSRSEMNVSTLELGDSALYLCASSLALGRAQGTQYFGPGTRLLVL.

This chain links TRBV19 with TRBJ1-3; D not resolved. The CDR3 has 15 amino acids. The germline CDR1 and CDR2 sequences are LNHDA and SQIVND (reference sequence). V was clipped by 5 bases and J by 0 bases, with 11 bases between them. CDR3 sequence (DNA): TGTGCCAGTAGTCAATCAACTAGCTCTGGAAACACCATATATTTT. Protein product: CASSQSTSSGNTIYF.

This chain connects TRBV5-4 to TRBJ2-3, with D perhaps TRBD2 (6 bases). CDR3 length: 16 amino acids. V shed 0 bases and J shed 2 bases, with 13 bases lying between them. In germline, CDR1 is SGHNT, CDR2 YYREEE (reference sequence). The CDR3 loop is CASSLELARLTDTQYF. CDR3 DNA sequence: TGTGCCAGCAGCTTGGAGCTAGCGCGACTCACAGATACGCAGTATTTT.

The V gene is TRBV10-2, the J gene TRBJ2-5; the match to TRBD2 covers 8 bases. V lost 4 bases, J lost 3 bases, and 4 bases stayed unmatched. The length of the CDR3 is 14 residues. Germline V lookup: CDR1 WSHSY, CDR2 SAAADI. DNA of the CDR3: TGCGCCAGCAGTGTTAGCGGGACCAAAGAGACCCAGTACTTC. Its translation is CASSVSGTKETQYF.

The chain carries TRBV7-9 and TRBJ2-1; D not certain. V lost 0 bases and J 8 bases, leaving 14 bases between the germline ends. This CDR3 spans 15 amino acids. The germline CDR1 and CDR2 sequences are SEHNR and FQNEAQ (reference sequence). CDR3 bases: TGTGCCAGCAGCTTAGCTTCAACGGTAGAGGATGAGCAGTTCTTC. Translating gives CASSLASTVEDEQFF.

The chain uses TRBV30 and TRBJ2-7, with TRBD1 matching 9 bases. V gave up 7 bases and J gave up 2 bases; unmatched junction bases: 6. In germline, CDR1 is GTSNPN, CDR2 SVGIG (reference sequence). CDR3 length: 13 residues. The CDR3 reads CASTGTGPYEQYF. The CDR3 DNA is TGTGCCTCCACCGGGACAGGGCCCTACGAGCAGTACTTC.

The chain couples TRBV19 to TRBJ2-5, with a tentative D call TRBD1 (5 bases). Germline CDR1 is LNHDA and CDR2 is SQIVND (reference sequence). CDR3 length: 13 amino acids. The V and J ends lost 2 bases and 5 bases respectively, with 9 bases between them. In nucleotides, the CDR3 is TGTGCCAGTAGTATACAGGGCTCGGAGACCCAGTACTTC. Translation gives CASSIQGSETQYF.

V is TRBV4-2 and J is TRBJ1-2; 7 bases agree with TRBD1. CDR3 length: 17 amino acids. V lost 1 base and J lost 5; bases outside the gene matches: 13. Germline V gene sequence: CDR1 LGHNA, CDR2 YNFKEQ. DNA for the CDR3: TGTGCCAGCAGCCAAGGTGGGACAGACTCGCCCATTTATGGCTACACCTTC. It yields the protein CASSQGGTDSPIYGYTF.

The chain carries TRBV10-3 and TRBJ2-7, with D possibly being TRBD2 (6 bases). The CDR3 is 12 residues long. With 0 bases removed from V and 9 bases from J, the gap between germline ends came to 9 bases. From germline, CDR1 is ENHRY and CDR2 SYGVKD. As DNA, the CDR3 is TGTGCCATCAGTGAGTCGAGGGACTCGCAGTACTTC. Residues: CAISESRDSQYF.